Listed below are T cell receptor beta chains from one sample, sequenced in a study of CD8+CD57+ T cells in acquired aplastic anemia. TCRdb reanalysed the reads using MiXCR and keeps one entry per CDR3 protein. The repertoire holds some 290,000 distinct CDR3 sequences, with 45% to 65% as singletons. The sequencing sample was made of sorted CD4+, CD8+, or CD8+CD57+ T cells (not recorded which) from PBMCs. The receptors here all came from a human donor with severe aplastic anemia or a healthy control (not recorded which). Both conserved end residues are part of each CDR3. D genes are given only for firm matches. Only some rows state a clone size, as once, few, many or a class for expanded clones.

d_gene,abundance,v_gene,j_gene,CDR3aa,CDR3nt
TRBD2,-,TRBV11-2,TRBJ2-1,CASSLGGGGAGDEQFF,TGTGCCAGCAGCTTAGGAGGCGGGGGGGCTGGGGATGAGCAGTTCTTC
TRBD2,-,TRBV7-3,TRBJ2-1,CASSLPGLAGDDGNEQFF,TGTGCCAGCAGCTTGCCGGGACTAGCGGGAGACGACGGCAATGAGCAGTTCTTC
-,-,TRBV19,TRBJ1-5,CASSIVTRNQPQHF,TGTGCCAGTAGTATAGTGACGCGCAATCAGCCCCAGCATTTT
-,-,TRBV10-3,TRBJ1-6,CAISEQGSTYNSPPHF,TGTGCCATCAGTGAACAGGGTAGTACCTATAATTCACCCCCCCATTTT
TRBD1,many,TRBV6-5,TRBJ1-5,CASSRQGWGNQPQHF,TGTGCCAGCAGTCGACAGGGGTGGGGCAATCAGCCCCAGCATTTT
-,once,TRBV7-9,TRBJ2-3,CASSQLTGYTDTQYF,TGTGCCAGCAGCCAACTGACAGGATACACAGATACGCAGTATTTT
-,-,TRBV10-3,TRBJ1-2,CAISEVDYGYTF,TGTGCCATCAGTGAAGTGGACTATGGCTACACCTTC
TRBD2,-,TRBV11-1,TRBJ2-7,CASRTSASYEQYF,TGTGCCAGCAGAACTAGCGCGTCGTACGAGCAGTACTTC
TRBD1,-,TRBV7-9,TRBJ2-7,CASSSVWDRENYEQYF,TGTGCCAGCAGCTCGGTCTGGGACAGGGAAAATTACGAGCAGTACTTC
-,many,TRBV5-1,TRBJ2-7,CASSLASSAPRPYEQYF,TGCGCCAGCAGCTTGGCCTCTAGCGCCCCGCGGCCCTACGAGCAGTACTTC
-,few,TRBV20-1,TRBJ1-3,CSARLSPWGNTIYF,TGCAGTGCACGACTCTCGCCATGGGGAAACACCATATATTTT
-,-,TRBV2,TRBJ1-2,CASSPRTNYGYTF,TGTGCCAGCTCACCTCGTACTAACTATGGCTACACCTTC
-,few,TRBV20-1,TRBJ2-2,CSAKIPTGRTGELFF,TGCAGTGCTAAAATCCCCACGGGACGGACCGGGGAGCTGTTTTTT
TRBD1,few,TRBV18,TRBJ2-7,CASSPLPGTGNEQYF,TGTGCCAGCTCACCACTCCCGGGGACAGGGAACGAGCAGTACTTC
-,once,TRBV9,TRBJ1-1,CASSVGPAQAFF,TGTGCCAGCAGCGTAGGGCCGGCGCAAGCTTTCTTT
-,-,TRBV5-1,TRBJ2-7,CASSLGGVNEQYF,TGCGCCAGCAGCTTGGGTGGGGTCAACGAGCAGTACTTC
-,-,TRBV20-1,TRBJ1-6,CSAKMGGANSPLHF,TGCAGTGCTAAGATGGGTGGGGCAAATTCACCCCTCCACTTT
-,-,TRBV14,TRBJ2-5,CASSQGARGETQYF,TGTGCCAGCAGCCAGGGGGCTCGGGGCGAGACCCAGTACTTC
-,few,TRBV11-3,TRBJ2-7,CASSPGRGEQYF,TGTGCCAGCAGCCCGGGACGCGGGGAGCAGTACTTC
-,-,TRBV19,TRBJ1-2,CASSMGYGYTF,TGTGCCAGTAGTATGGGCTATGGCTACACCTTC
TRBD2,-,TRBV19,TRBJ2-1,CASSIGGGGAFEQFF,TGTGCCAGTAGTATAGGAGGCGGGGGGGCCTTTGAGCAGTTCTTC
-,-,TRBV19,TRBJ1-2,CASSLSAVYGYTF,TGTGCCAGTAGTTTATCAGCCGTTTATGGCTACACCTTC
TRBD1,many,TRBV2,TRBJ1-4,CASVQDRVLGEKLFF,TGTGCCAGCGTCCAGGACAGGGTCCTTGGCGAAAAACTGTTTTTT
TRBD2,few,TRBV20-1,TRBJ2-5,CSASPPSGQETQYF,TGCAGTGCTAGTCCCCCTAGCGGACAAGAGACCCAGTACTTC
TRBD1,-,TRBV6-8,TRBJ1-3,CASSYNGQGENTIYF,TGTGCCAGCAGTTACAACGGACAGGGAGAAAACACCATATATTTT
TRBD2,-,TRBV4-2,TRBJ2-7,CASSQDGGLAGGYEQYF,TGTGCCAGCAGCCAAGATGGGGGACTAGCGGGAGGCTACGAGCAGTACTTC
-,many,TRBV10-2,TRBJ2-1,CASSEGWGLNEQFF,TGCGCCAGCAGTGAAGGGTGGGGGTTAAATGAGCAGTTCTTC
-,many,TRBV10-3,TRBJ2-3,CAISEFAGSVDTDTQYF,TGTGCCATCAGTGAGTTTGCAGGGTCTGTGGACACAGATACGCAGTATTTT
-,once,TRBV11-1,TRBJ1-6,CASSLLGTNSYNSPLHF,TGTGCCAGCAGCTTACTCGGGACCAACTCCTATAATTCACCCCTCCACTTT
TRBD1,many,TRBV12-3/TRBV12-4,TRBJ1-2,CASRGTGGYYGYTF,TGTGCCAGCAGGGGGACAGGGGGGTACTATGGCTACACCTTC
-,-,TRBV9,TRBJ2-1,CASSDGEGDEQFF,TGTGCCAGCAGCGACGGCGAGGGGGATGAGCAGTTCTTC
TRBD2,-,TRBV10-3,TRBJ2-2,CAISSGGGNTGELFF,TGTGCCATCAGTAGCGGGGGGGGCAACACCGGGGAGCTGTTTTTT
TRBD2,-,TRBV15,TRBJ2-7,CATSSLWGGTGYEQYF,TGTGCCACCAGCAGCCTATGGGGGGGGACCGGCTACGAGCAGTACTTC
-,-,TRBV5-1,TRBJ1-3,CASSFNGGLNTIYF,TGCGCCAGCAGCTTTAACGGGGGATTGAACACCATATATTTT
-,once,TRBV7-3,TRBJ1-2,CASSNPDSYGYTF,TGTGCCAGCAGCAACCCGGACAGCTATGGCTACACCTTC
-,-,TRBV7-2,TRBJ1-1,CASSLARQEHTEAFF,TGTGCCAGCAGCTTAGCGCGACAGGAACACACTGAAGCTTTCTTT
TRBD2,many,TRBV7-2,TRBJ2-3,CASSPSGGVTDTQYF,TGTGCCAGCAGCCCAAGCGGGGGCGTAACAGATACGCAGTATTTT
-,many,TRBV4-3,TRBJ2-1,CASSPSHVARINEQFF,TGCGCCAGCAGCCCCTCACACGTAGCGAGGATCAATGAGCAGTTCTTC
TRBD2,-,TRBV2,TRBJ2-5,CASSGRLAGGQETQYF,TGTGCCAGCAGTGGAAGACTAGCGGGGGGGCAGGAGACCCAGTACTTC
-,-,TRBV10-3,TRBJ2-3,CAIRTGTQYF,TGTGCCATCAGGACAGGTACGCAGTATTTT
TRBD1,many,TRBV6-2/TRBV6-3,TRBJ2-7,CASRTGQGAGFYEQYF,TGTGCCAGCAGGACGGGACAGGGGGCTGGATTCTACGAGCAGTACTTC
-,many,TRBV14,TRBJ2-7,CASSQVSFGGTSYEQYF,TGTGCCAGCAGCCAAGTATCTTTCGGCGGGACCTCCTACGAGCAGTACTTC
-,-,TRBV4-2,TRBJ2-1,CASSQAPGPTVNEQFF,TGTGCCAGCAGCCAAGCACCGGGACCGACAGTCAATGAGCAGTTCTTC
-,-,TRBV7-8,TRBJ1-1,CASSFELNTEAFF,TGTGCCAGCAGCTTTGAACTAAACACTGAAGCTTTCTTT
-,-,TRBV20-1,TRBJ1-1,CSARLPGVYTEAFF,TGCAGTGCTAGACTACCAGGGGTGTACACTGAAGCTTTCTTT
TRBD1,-,TRBV7-6,TRBJ2-5,CASSLVVGTAIQETQYF,TGTGCCAGCAGCTTAGTCGTCGGGACAGCGATACAAGAGACCCAGTACTTC